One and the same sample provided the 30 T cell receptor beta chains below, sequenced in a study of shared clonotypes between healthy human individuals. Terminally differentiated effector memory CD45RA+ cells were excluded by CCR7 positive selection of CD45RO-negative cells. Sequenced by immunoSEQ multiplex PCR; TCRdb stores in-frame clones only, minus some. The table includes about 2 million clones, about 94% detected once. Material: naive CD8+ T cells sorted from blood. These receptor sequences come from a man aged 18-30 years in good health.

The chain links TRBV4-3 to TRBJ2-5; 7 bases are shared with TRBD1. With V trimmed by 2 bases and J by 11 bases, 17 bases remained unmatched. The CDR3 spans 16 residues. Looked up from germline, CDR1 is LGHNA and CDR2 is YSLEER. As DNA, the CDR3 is TGCGCCAGCAGCCAATGGGGGACGACAGACAGGGCAGGGCAGTACTTC. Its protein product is CASSQWGTTDRAGQYF.

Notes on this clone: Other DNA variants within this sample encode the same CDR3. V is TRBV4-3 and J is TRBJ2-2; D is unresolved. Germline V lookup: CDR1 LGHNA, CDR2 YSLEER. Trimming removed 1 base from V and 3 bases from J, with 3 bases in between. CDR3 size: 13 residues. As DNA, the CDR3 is TGCGCCAGCAGCCAAGGTCACACCGGGGAGCTGTTTTTT. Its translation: CASSQGHTGELFF.

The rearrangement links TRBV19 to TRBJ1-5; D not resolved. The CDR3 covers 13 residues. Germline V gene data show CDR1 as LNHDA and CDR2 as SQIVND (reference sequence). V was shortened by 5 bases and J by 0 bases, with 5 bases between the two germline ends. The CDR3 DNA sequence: TGTGCCAGTAGTGAATCTAGCAATCAGCCCCAGCATTTT. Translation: CASSESSNQPQHF. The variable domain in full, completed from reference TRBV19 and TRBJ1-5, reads DGGITQSPKYLFRKEGQNVTLSCEQNLNHDAMYWYRQDPGQGLRLIYYSQIVNDFQKGDIAEGYSVSREKKESFPLTVTSAQKNPTAFYLCASSESSNQPQHFGDGTRLSIL.

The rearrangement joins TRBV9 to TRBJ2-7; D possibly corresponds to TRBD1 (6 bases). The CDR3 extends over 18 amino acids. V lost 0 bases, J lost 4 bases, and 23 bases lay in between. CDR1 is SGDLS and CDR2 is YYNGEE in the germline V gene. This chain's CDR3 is CASSVAPDRPDTNYEQYF. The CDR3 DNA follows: TGTGCCAGCAGCGTAGCCCCTGACAGGCCCGACACCAATTACGAGCAGTACTTC.

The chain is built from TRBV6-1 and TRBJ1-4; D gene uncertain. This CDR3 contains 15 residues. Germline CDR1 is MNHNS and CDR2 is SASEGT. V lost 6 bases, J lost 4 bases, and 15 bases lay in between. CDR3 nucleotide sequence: TGTGCCAGCAGCTCGCGGGCCTCCGATAATGAAAAACTGTTTTTT. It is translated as CASSSRASDNEKLFF.

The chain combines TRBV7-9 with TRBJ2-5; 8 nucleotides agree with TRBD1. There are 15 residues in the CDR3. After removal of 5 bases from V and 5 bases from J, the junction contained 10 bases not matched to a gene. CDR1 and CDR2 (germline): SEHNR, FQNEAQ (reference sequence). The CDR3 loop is CASSNSRGQLETQYF. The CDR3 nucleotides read TGTGCCAGCAGCAACTCCAGGGGGCAGTTGGAGACCCAGTACTTC. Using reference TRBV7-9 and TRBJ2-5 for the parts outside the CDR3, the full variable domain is DTGVSQNPRHKITKRGQNVTFRCDPISEHNRLYWYRQTLGQGPEFLTYFQNEAQLEKSRLLSDRFSAERPKGSFSTLEIQRTEQGDSAMYLCASSNSRGQLETQYFGPGTRLLVL.

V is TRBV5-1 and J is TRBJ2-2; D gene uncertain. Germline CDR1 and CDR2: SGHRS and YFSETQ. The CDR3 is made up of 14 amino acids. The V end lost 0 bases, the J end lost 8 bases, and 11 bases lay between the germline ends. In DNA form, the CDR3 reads TGCGCCAGCAGCTTGGCCGGCGGCGTGGGGGAGCTGTTTTTT. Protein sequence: CASSLAGGVGELFF. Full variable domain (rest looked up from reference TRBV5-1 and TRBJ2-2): KAGVTQTPRYLIKTRGQQVTLSCSPISGHRSVSWYQQTPGQGLQFLFEYFSETQRNKGNFPGRFSGRQFSNSRSEMNVSTLELGDSALYLCASSLAGGVGELFFGEGSRLTVL.

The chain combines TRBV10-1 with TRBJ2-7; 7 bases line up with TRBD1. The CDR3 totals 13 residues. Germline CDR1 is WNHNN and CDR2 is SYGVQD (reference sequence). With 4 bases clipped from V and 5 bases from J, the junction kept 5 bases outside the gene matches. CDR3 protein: CASSAGQGDEQYF. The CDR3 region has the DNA TGCGCCAGCAGTGCCGGGCAGGGGGACGAGCAGTACTTC.

Here the CDR3 reads CASSREARGPGEKLFF. CDR3 sequence (DNA): TGTGCCAGCAGCCGAGAGGCCCGGGGCCCTGGGGAAAAACTGTTTTTT. The gene calls are TRBV11-2 and TRBJ1-4; D possibly corresponds to TRBD1 (5 bases). From germline, CDR1 is SGHAT and CDR2 FQNNGV. V lost 5 bases and J lost 8, with 21 bases in between. The CDR3 is made up of 16 amino acids.

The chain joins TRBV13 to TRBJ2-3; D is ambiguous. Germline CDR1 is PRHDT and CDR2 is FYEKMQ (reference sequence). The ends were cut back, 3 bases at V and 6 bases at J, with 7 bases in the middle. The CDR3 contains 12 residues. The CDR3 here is CASSLPQDTQYF. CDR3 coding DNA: TGTGCCAGCAGCTTGCCCCAGGATACGCAGTATTTT.

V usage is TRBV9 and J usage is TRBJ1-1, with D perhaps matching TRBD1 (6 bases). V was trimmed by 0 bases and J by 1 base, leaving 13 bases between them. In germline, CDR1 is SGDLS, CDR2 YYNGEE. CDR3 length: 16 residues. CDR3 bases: TGTGCCAGCAGCGTAGCCGGGGGGGCACCGAACACTGAAGCTTTCTTT. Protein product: CASSVAGGAPNTEAFF.

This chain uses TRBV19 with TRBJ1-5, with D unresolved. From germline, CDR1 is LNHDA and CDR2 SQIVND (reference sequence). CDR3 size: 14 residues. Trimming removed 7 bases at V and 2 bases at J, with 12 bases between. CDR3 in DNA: TGTGCCAGTACCCTAGGTAGTGGCAATCAGCCCCAGCATTTT. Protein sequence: CASTLGSGNQPQHF.

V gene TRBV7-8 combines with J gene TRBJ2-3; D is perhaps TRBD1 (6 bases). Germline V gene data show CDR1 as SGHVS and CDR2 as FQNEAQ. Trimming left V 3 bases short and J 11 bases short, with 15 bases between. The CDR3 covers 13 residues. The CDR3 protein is CASSLEFRGRQYF. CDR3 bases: TGTGCCAGCAGCTTGGAATTCAGGGGCCGGCAGTATTTT.

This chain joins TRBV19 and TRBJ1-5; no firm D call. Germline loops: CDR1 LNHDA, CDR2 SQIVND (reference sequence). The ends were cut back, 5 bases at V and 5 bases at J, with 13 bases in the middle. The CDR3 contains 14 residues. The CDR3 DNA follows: TGTGCCAGTAGTCCCGACCACGGCGATCAGCCCCAGCATTTT. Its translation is CASSPDHGDQPQHF.

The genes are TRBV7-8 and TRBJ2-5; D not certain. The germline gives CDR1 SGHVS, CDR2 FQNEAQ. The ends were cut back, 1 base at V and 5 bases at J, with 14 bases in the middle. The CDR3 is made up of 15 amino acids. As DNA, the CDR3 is TGTGCCAGCAGCTTAGGGTTCTCCTTGTGGGAGACCCAGTACTTC. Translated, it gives CASSLGFSLWETQYF.

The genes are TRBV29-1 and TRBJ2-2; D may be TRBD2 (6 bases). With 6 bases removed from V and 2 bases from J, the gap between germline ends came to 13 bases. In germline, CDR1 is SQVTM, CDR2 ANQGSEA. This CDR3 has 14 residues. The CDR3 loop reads CSVDTGTNTGELFF. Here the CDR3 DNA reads TGCAGCGTAGATACCGGGACTAACACCGGGGAGCTGTTTTTT.

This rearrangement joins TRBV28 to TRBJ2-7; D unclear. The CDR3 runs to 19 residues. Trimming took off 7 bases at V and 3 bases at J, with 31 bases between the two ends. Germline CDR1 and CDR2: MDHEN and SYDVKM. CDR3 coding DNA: TGTGCCAGCACCCATCAGTTTTCTTCTGTCAGAAGTACCGACTACGAGCAGTACTTC. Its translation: CASTHQFSSVRSTDYEQYF.

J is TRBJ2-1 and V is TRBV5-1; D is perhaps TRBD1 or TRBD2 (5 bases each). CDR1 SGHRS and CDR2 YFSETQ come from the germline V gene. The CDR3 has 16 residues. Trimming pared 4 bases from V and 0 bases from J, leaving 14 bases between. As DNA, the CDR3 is TGCGCCAGCAGCAGAGGGACCCCTAGCTCCTACAATGAGCAGTTCTTC. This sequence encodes CASSRGTPSSYNEQFF.

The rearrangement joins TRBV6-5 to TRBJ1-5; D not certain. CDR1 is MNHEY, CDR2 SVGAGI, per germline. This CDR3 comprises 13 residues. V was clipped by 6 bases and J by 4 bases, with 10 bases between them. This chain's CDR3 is CASSLRENQPQHF. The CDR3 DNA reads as TGTGCCAGCAGCCTCCGGGAAAATCAGCCCCAGCATTTT.

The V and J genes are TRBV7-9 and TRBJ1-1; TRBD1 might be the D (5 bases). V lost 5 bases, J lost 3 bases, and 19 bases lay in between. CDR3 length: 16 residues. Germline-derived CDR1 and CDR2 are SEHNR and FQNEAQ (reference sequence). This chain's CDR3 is CASSPPASEGDTEAFF. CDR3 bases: TGTGCCAGCAGCCCGCCAGCCTCCGAAGGGGACACTGAAGCTTTCTTT.

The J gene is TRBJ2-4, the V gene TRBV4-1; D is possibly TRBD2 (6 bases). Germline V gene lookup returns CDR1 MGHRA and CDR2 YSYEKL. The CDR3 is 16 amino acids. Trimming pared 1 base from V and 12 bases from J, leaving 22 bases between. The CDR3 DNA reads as TGCGCCAGCAGCCAAGCGGCACCGGGACTGCTGAAATATCAGTACTTC. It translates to CASSQAAPGLLKYQYF.

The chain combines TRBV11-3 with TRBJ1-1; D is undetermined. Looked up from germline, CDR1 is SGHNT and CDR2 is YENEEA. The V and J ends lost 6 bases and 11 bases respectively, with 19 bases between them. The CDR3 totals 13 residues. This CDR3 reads CASSYRPDAGAFF. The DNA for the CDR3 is TGTGCCAGCAGTTATCGACCGGACGCCGGGGCTTTCTTT.

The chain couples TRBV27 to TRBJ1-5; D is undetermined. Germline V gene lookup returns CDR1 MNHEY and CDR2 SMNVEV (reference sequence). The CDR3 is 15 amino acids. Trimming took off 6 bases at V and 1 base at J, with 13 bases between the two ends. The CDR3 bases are TGTGCCAGCAGAGGCGGGGTGACAAGCAATCAGCCCCAGCATTTT. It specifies CASRGGVTSNQPQHF.

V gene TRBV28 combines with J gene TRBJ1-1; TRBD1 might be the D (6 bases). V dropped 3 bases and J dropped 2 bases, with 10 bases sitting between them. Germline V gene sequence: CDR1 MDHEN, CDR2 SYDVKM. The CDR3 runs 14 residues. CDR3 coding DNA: TGTGCCAGCAGTTTCGGGGGACAAAACACTGAAGCTTTCTTT. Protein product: CASSFGGQNTEAFF. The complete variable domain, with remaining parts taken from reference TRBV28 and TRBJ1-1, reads DVKVTQSSRYLVKRTGEKVFLECVQDMDHENMFWYRQDPGLGLRLIYFSYDVKMKEKGDIPEGYSVSREKKERFSLILESASTNQTSMYLCASSFGGQNTEAFFGQGTRLTVV.

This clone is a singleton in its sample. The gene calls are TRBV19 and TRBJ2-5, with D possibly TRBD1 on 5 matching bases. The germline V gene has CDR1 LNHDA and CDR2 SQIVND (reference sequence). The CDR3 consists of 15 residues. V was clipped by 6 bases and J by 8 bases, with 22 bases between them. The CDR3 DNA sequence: TGTGCCAGTAGGCGGCCGGGTCGGACAATGAGAACCCAGTACTTC. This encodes CASRRPGRTMRTQYF.

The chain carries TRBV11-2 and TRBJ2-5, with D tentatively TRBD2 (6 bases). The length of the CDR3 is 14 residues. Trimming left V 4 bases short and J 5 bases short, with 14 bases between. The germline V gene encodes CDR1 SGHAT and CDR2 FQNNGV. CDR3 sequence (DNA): TGTGCCAGCAGCTCCCCCCTAGCGATTGAGACCCAGTACTTC. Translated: CASSSPLAIETQYF.

In DNA form, the CDR3 reads TGTGCCAGCAGCTTAAGACTAGCCGATGAGCAGTTCTTC. This translates into CASSLRLADEQFF. V is TRBV11-2 and J is TRBJ2-1; TRBD2 aligns across 7 bases. V was pared by 2 bases and J by 8 bases, with 3 bases of the junction left unmatched. Germline loops: CDR1 SGHAT, CDR2 FQNNGV. The CDR3 is 13 residues long.

CDR3 amino acids: CASSLFRDATNEKLFF. The CDR3 nucleotides are TGTGCCAGCAGTTTATTCCGGGATGCAACTAATGAAAAACTGTTTTTT. The rearrangement links TRBV27 to TRBJ1-4; the D is unclear. This CDR3 has 16 residues. In germline, CDR1 is MNHEY, CDR2 SMNVEV (reference sequence). The V gene lost 1 base and the J gene lost 0 bases, with 9 bases spanning the gap.

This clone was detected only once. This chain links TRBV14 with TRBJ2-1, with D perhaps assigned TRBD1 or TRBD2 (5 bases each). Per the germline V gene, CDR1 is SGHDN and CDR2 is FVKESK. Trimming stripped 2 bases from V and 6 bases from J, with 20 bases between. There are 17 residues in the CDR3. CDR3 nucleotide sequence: TGTGCCAGCAGCCAATTATATTTGGGACCCGCCGGCAATGAGCAGTTCTTC. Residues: CASSQLYLGPAGNEQFF.

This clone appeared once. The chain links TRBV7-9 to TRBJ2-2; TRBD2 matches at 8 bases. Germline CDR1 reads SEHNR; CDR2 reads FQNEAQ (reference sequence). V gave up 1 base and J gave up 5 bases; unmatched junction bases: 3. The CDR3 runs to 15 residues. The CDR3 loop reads CASSLVGTSTGELFF. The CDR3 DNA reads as TGTGCCAGCAGCTTAGTTGGGACTAGTACCGGGGAGCTGTTTTTT.